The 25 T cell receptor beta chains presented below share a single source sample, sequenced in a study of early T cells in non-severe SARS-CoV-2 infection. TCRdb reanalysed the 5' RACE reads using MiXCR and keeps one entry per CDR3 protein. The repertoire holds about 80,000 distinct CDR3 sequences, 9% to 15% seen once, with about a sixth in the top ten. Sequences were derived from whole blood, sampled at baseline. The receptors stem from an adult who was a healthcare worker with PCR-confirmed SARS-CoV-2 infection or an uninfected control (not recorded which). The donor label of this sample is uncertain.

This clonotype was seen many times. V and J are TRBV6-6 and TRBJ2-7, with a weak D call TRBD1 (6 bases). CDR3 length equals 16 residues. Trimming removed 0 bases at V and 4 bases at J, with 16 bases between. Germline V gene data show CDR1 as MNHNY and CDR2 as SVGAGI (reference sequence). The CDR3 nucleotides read TGTGCCAGCAGTTACTCTGGGGGCGCCGGGGCGTACGAGCAGTACTTC. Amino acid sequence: CASSYSGGAGAYEQYF.

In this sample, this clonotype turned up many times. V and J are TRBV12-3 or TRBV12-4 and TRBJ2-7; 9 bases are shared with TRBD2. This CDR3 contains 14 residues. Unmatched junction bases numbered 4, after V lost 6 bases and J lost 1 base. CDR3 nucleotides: TGTGCCAGCAGACAGACTAGCGGTTCCTACGAGCAGTACTTC. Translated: CASRQTSGSYEQYF.

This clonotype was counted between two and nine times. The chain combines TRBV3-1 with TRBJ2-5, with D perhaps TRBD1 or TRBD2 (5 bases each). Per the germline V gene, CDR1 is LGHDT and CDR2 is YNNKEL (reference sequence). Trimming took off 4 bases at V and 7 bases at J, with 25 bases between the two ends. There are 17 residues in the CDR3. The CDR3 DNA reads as TGTGCCAGCAGCCTAAGCGGACGGACCACCCTTCAGGGGACCCAGTACTTC. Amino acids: CASSLSGRTTLQGTQYF.

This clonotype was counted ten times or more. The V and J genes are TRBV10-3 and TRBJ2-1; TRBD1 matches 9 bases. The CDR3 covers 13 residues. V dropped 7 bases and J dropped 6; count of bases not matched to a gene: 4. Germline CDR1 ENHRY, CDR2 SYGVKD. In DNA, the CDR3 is TGTGCCATCACGGACAGGGGAGGCAATGAGCAGTTCTTC. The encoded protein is CAITDRGGNEQFF.

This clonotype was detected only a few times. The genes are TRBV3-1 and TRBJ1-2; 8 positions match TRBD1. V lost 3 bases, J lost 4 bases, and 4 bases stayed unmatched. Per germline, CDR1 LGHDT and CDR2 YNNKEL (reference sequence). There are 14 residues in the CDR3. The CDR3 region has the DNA TGTGCCAGCAGCCATTTGGGACAGGCCTATGGCTACACCTTC. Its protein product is CASSHLGQAYGYTF.

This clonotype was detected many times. The CDR3 DNA reads TGTGCCAGCAGTTTCCCCAGATATGGCTACACCTTC. It yields the protein CASSFPRYGYTF. The J gene is TRBJ1-2, the V gene TRBV12-3 or TRBV12-4; D is undetermined. Trimming stripped 3 bases from V and 5 bases from J, with 7 bases between. This CDR3 is built from 12 residues.

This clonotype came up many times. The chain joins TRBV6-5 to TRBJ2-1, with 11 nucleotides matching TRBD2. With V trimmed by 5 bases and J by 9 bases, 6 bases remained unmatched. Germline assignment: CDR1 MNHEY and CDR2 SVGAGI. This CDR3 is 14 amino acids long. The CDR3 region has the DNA TGTGCCAGCAGTACTAGCGGGAGAGGCGGTGAGCAGTTCTTC. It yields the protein CASSTSGRGGEQFF.

The chain's CDR3 is CASSLVPLAGQGGDTQYF. For the CDR3, the DNA is TGTGCCAGCAGTTTAGTTCCCCTAGCGGGACAAGGGGGAGATACGCAGTATTTT. The chain is built from TRBV12-3 or TRBV12-4 and TRBJ2-3, with 9 bases aligning to TRBD2. The CDR3 has 18 amino acids. V was pared by 1 base and J by 5 bases, with 13 bases of the junction left unmatched.

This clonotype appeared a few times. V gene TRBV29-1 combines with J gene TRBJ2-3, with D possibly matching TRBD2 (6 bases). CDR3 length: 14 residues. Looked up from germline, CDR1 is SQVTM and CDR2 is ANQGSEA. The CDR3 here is CSYQPPRGADTQYF. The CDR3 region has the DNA TGCAGTTACCAACCCCCGCGGGGAGCGGATACGCAGTATTTT.

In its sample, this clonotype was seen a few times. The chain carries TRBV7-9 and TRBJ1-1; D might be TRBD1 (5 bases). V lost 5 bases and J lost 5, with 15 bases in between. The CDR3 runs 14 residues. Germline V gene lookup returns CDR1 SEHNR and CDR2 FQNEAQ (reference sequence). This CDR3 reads CASSRGSKQTEAFF. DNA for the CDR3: TGTGCCAGCAGCCGGGGGTCAAAACAAACTGAAGCTTTCTTT.

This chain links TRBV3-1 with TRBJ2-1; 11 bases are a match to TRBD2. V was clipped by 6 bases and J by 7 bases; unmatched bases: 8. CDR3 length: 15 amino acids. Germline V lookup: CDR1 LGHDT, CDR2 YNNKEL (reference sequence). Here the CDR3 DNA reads TGTGCCAGCAGTTTAGCGGGAGGGCCTTCGAATGAGCAGTTCTTC. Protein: CASSLAGGPSNEQFF.

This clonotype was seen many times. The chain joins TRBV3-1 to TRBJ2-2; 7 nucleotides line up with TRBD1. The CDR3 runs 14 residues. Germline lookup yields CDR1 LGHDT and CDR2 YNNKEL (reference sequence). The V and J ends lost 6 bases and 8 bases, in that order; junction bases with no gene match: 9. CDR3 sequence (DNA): TGTGCCAGCAGTCAGACAGGGTCTAGGGGGGAGCTGTTTTTT. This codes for CASSQTGSRGELFF.

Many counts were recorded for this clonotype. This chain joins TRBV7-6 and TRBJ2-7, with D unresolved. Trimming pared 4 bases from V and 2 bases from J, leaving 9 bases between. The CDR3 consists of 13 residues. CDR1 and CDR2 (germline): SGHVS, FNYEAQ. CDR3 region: CASSSKFTYEQYF. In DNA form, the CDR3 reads TGTGCCAGCAGCTCTAAGTTTACCTACGAGCAGTACTTC.

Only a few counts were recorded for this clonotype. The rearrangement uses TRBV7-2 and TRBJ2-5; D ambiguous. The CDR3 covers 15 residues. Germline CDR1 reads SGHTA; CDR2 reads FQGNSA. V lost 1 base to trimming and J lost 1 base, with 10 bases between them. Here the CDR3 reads CASSLGASLQETQYF. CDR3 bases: TGTGCCAGCAGCTTAGGGGCAAGCCTCCAAGAGACCCAGTACTTC.

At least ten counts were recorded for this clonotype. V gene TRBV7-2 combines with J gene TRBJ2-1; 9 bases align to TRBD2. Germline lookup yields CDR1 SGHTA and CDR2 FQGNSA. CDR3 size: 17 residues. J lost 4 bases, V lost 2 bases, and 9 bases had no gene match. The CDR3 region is CASSLRSSGGSYNEQFF. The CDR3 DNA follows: TGTGCCAGCAGCTTAAGAAGTAGCGGGGGATCGTACAATGAGCAGTTCTTC.

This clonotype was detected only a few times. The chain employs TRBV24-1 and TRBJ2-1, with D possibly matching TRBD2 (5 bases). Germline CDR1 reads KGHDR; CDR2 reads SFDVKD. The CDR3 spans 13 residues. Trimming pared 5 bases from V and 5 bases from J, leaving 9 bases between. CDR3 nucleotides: TGTGCCACCAGTGTTGGGAGTAACAATGAGCAGTTCTTC. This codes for CATSVGSNNEQFF.

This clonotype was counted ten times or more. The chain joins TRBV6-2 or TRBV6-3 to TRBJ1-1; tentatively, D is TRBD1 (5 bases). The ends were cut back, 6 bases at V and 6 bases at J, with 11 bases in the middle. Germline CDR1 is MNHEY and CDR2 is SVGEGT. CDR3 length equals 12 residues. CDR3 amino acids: CASSLQEAEAFF. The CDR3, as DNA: TGTGCCAGCAGCTTACAGGAGGCTGAAGCTTTCTTT.

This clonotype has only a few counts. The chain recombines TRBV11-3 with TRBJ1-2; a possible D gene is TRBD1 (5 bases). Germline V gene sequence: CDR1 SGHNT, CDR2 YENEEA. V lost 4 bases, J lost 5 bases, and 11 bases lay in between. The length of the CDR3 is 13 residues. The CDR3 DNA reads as TGTGCCAGCAGCTCCGGGACTTCTTATGGCTACACCTTC. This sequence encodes CASSSGTSYGYTF.

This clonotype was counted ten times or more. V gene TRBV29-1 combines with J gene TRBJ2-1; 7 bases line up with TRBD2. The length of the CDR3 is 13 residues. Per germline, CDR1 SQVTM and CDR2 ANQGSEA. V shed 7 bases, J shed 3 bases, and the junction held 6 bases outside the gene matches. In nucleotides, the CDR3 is TGCAGCGGGAGGGCTAGCGGCTACAATGAGCAGTTCTTC. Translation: CSGRASGYNEQFF.

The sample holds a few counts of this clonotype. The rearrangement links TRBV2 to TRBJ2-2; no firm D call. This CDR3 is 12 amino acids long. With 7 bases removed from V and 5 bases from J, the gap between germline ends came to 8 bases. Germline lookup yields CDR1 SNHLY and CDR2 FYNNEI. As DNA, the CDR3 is TGTGCCAGCAAATATGGAACCGGGGAGCTGTTTTTT. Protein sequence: CASKYGTGELFF.

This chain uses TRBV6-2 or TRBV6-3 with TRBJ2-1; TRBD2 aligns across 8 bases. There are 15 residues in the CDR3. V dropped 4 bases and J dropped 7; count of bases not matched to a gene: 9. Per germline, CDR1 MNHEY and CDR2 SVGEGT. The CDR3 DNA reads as TGTGCCAGCAGTTTAGGGACTAGAGGTAGGAATGAGCAGTTCTTC. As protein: CASSLGTRGRNEQFF.

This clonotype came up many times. CDR3 amino acids: CASSFGAAAYTQYF. Written as DNA, the CDR3 is TGTGCCAGCAGCTTTGGAGCGGCCGCCTATACGCAGTATTTT. This chain joins TRBV7-2 and TRBJ2-3; the D gene is possibly TRBD2 (5 bases). Trimming removed 3 bases at V and 7 bases at J, with 14 bases between. Germline assignment: CDR1 SGHTA and CDR2 FQGNSA. There are 14 residues in the CDR3.

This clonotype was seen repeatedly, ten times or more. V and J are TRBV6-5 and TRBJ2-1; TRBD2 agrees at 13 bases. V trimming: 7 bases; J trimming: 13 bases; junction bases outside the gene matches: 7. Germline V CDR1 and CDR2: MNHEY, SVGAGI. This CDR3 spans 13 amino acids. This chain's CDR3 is CASTSTSGRSQFF. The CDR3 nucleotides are TGTGCCAGCACTTCGACTAGCGGGAGGTCACAGTTCTTC.

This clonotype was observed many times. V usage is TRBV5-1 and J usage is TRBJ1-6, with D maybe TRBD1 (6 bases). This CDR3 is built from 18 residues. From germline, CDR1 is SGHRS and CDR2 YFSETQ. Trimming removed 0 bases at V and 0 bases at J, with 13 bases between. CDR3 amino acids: CASSLGVDRSSYNSPLHF. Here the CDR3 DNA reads TGCGCCAGCAGCTTGGGAGTCGACAGGAGCTCCTATAATTCACCCCTCCACTTT. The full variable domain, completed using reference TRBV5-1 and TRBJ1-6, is KAGVTQTPRYLIKTRGQQVTLSCSPISGHRSVSWYQQTPGQGLQFLFEYFSETQRNKGNFPGRFSGRQFSNSRSEMNVSTLELGDSALYLCASSLGVDRSSYNSPLHFGNGTRLTVT.

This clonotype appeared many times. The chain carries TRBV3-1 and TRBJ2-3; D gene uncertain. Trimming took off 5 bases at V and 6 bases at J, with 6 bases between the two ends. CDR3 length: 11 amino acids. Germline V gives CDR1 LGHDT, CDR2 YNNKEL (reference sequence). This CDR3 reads CASSTADTQYF. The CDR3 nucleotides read TGTGCCAGCAGCACTGCGGATACGCAGTATTTT.